This record looks at one TCR beta chain sequence and its context. The antigen is undetermined. The data were obtained in a study of T cell repertoires in cytomegalovirus infection. Study summary: Evidence of both CMV infection and a matching HLA type came from public TCR beta signatures.

Study results and caveats: The study identified carriers of CMV plus the relevant HLA from cumulative public TCR beta family frequency. HLA-C-restricted CMV clonotypes gave the most frequent clonotype in two of eight donors.

Using its own MiXCR run on the reads, TCRdb lists one record per CDR3 protein. The repertoire includes under 600,000 distinct CDR3 sequences, 15% to 20% of them detected once, and roughly a quarter sits in the top ten. Looked up from germline, CDR1 is SGHDT and CDR2 is YYEEEE. The CDR3 runs 18 residues. Losses at the gene ends were 0 bases for V and 2 bases for J; bases not matched to a gene: 12. The sequenced material came from CD8+ T cells from PBMCs. V usage is TRBV5-6 and J usage is TRBJ2-7, with 9 bases fitting TRBD2. This sequence originates from a human donor in good health (CMV status not recorded). Some clones in this sample may be carry-over from other donors' samples. This chain's CDR3 is CASSLGGDRLAATYEQYF. CDR3 DNA: TGTGCCAGCAGCTTGGGAGGAGATCGACTAGCGGCCACCTACGAGCAGTACTTC. The full variable domain, completed using reference TRBV5-6 and TRBJ2-7, is DAGVTQSPTHLIKTRGQQVTLRCSPKSGHDTVSWYQQALGQGPQFIFQYYEEEERQRGNFPDRFSGHQFPNYSSELNVNALLLGDSALYLCASSLGGDRLAATYEQYFGPGTRLTVT.